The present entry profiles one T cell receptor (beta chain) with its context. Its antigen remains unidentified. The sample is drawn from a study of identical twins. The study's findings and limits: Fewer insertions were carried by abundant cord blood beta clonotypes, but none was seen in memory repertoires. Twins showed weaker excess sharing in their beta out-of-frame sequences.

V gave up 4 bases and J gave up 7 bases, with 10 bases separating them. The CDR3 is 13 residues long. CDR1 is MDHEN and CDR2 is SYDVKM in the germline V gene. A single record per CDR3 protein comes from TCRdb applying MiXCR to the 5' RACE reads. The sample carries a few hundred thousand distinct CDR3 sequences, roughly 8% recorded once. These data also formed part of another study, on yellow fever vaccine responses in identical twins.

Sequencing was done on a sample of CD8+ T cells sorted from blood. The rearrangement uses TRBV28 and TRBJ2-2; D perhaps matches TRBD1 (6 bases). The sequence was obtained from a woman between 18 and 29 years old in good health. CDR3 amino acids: CASSYPGDGELFF. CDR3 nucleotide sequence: TGTGCCAGCAGTTATCCAGGGGACGGGGAGCTGTTTTTT.